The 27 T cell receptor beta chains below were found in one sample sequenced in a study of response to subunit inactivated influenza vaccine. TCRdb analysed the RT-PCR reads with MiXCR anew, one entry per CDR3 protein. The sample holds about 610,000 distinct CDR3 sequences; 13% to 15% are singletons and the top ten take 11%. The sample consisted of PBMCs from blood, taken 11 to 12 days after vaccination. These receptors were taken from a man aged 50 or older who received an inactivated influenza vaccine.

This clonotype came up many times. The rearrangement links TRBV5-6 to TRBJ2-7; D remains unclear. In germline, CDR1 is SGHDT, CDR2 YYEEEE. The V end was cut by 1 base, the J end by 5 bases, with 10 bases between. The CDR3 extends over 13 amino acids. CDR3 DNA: TGTGCCAGCAGCTTGCGCGGAACCAACGAGCAGTACTTC. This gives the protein CASSLRGTNEQYF.

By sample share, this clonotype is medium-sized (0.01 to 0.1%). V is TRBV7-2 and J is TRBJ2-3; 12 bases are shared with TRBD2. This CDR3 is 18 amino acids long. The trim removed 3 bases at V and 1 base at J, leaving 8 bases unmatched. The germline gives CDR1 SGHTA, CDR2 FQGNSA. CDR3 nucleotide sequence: TGTGCCAGCAGCTTGTCGCTAGCGGGGGGGCGTGGCACAGATACGCAGTATTTT. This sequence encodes CASSLSLAGGRGTDTQYF.

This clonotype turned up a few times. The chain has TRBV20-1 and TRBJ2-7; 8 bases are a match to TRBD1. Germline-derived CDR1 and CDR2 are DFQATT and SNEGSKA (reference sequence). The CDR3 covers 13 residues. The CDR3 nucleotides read TGCAGCGTTGGACAGGGATTTATCCACGAGCAGTACTTC. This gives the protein CSVGQGFIHEQYF.

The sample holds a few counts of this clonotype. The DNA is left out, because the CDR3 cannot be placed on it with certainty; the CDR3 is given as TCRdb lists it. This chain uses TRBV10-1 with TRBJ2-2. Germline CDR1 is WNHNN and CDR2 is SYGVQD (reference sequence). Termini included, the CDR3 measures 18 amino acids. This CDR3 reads CASSECRPGRMPPGSCFF.

The CDR3: CASSFPGVGYGYTF. Written as DNA, the CDR3 is TGTGCCAGCAGCTTCCCGGGCGTGGGCTATGGCTACACCTTC. The chain carries TRBV5-6 and TRBJ1-2; no definite D call. Germline loops: CDR1 SGHDT, CDR2 YYEEEE. Trimming shortened V by 2 bases and J by 4 bases, and 12 bases separated the two germline ends. The CDR3 is made up of 14 amino acids.

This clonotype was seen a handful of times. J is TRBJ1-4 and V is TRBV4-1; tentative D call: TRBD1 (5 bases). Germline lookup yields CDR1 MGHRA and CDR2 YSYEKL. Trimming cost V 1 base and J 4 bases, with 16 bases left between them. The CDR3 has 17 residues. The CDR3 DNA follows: TGCGCCAGCAGCCAAGGTCCAGGGAAAGGCTTTAATGAAAAACTGTTTTTT. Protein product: CASSQGPGKGFNEKLFF.

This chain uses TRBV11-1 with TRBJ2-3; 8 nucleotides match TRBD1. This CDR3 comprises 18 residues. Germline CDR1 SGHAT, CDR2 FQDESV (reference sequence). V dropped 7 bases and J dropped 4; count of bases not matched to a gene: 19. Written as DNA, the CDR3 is TGTGCCAGCAACTTCCCCCTCAGAAGGACAGGGCGAGCAGATACGCAGTATTTT. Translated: CASNFPLRRTGRADTQYF.

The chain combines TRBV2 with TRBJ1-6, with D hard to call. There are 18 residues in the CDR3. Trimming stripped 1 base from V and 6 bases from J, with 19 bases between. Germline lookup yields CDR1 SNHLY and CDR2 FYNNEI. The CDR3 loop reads CASSEEAGWGIGNSPLHF. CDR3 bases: TGTGCCAGCAGTGAAGAAGCCGGTTGGGGTATCGGTAATTCACCCCTCCACTTT.

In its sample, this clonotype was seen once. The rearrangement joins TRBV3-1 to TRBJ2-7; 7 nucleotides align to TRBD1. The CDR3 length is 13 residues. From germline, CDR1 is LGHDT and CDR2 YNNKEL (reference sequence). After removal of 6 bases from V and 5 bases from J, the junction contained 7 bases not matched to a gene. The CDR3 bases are TGTGCCAGCAGGGCGAAGGGGGCCAACGAGCAGTACTTC. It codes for CASRAKGANEQYF.

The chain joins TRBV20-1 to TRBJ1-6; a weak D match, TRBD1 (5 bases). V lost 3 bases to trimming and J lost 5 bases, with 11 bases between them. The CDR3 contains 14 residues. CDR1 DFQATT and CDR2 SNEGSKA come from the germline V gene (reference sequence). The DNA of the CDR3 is TGCAGTGCTAGTGAGGGACCAAATAATTCACCCCTCCACTTT. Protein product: CSASEGPNNSPLHF.

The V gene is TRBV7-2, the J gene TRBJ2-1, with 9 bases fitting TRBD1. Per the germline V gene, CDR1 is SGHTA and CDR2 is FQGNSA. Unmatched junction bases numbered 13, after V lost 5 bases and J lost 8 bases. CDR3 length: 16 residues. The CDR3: CASSRAGTGSIYEQFF. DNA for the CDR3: TGTGCCAGCAGCCGAGCCGGGACAGGGTCGATTTATGAGCAGTTCTTC.

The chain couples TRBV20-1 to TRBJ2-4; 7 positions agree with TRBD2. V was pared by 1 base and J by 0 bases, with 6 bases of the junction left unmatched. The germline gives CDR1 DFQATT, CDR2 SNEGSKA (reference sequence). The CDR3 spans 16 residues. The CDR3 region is CSARGLAEVAKNIQYF. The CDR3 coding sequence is TGCAGTGCTAGAGGGCTAGCGGAGGTAGCCAAAAACATTCAGTACTTC.

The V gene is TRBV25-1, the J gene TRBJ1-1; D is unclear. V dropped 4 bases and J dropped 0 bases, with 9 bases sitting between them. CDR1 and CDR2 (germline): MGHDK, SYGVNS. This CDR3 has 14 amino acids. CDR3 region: CASSAHGMNTEAFF. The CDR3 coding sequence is TGTGCCAGCAGTGCTCACGGCATGAACACTGAAGCTTTCTTT.

CDR3 sequence: CASSFPPPTDTQYF. The CDR3 DNA reads TGTGCCAGCAGTTTCCCCCCGCCCACAGATACGCAGTATTTT. The chain has TRBV12-3 or TRBV12-4 and TRBJ2-3, with no clear D. Trimming took 3 bases from V and 2 from J, leaving 9 bases between them. This CDR3 is 14 amino acids long.

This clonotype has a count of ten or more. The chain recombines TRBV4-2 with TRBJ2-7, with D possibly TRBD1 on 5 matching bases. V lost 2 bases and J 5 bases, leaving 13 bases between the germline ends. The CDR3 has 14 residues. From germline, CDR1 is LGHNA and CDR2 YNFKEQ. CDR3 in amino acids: CASSQRRDLDEQYF. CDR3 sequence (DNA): TGTGCCAGCAGCCAACGCAGGGATCTCGACGAGCAGTACTTC.

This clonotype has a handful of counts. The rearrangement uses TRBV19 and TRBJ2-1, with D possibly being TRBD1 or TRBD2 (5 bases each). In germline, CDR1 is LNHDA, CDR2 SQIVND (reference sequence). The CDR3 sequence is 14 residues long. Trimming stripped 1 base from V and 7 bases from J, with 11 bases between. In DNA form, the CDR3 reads TGTGCCAGTAGTATAGCGCAGGGACGGAATGAGCAGTTCTTC. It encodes CASSIAQGRNEQFF.

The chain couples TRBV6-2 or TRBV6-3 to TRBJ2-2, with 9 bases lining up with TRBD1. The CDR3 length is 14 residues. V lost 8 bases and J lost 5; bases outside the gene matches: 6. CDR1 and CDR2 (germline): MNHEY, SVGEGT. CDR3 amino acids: CASRRDRDTGELFF. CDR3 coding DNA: TGTGCCAGCCGTAGGGACAGGGATACCGGGGAGCTGTTTTTT.

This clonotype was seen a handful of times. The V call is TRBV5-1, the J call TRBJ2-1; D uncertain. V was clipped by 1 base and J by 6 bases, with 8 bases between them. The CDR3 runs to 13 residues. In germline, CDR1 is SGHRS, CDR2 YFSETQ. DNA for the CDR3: TGCGCCAGCAGCTTGCGTACCTTCAATGAGCAGTTCTTC. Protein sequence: CASSLRTFNEQFF.

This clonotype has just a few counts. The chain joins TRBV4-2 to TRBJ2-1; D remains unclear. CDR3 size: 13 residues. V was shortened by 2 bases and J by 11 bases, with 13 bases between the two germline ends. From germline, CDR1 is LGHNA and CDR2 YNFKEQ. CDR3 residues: CASSQNPGSQQFF. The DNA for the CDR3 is TGTGCCAGCAGCCAAAACCCAGGTAGCCAGCAGTTCTTC.

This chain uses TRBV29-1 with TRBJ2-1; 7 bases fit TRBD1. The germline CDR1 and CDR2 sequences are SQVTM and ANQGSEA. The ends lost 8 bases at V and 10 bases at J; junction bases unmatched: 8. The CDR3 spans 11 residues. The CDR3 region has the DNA TGCAGCTTCCCAGGGGGTAGGGAGCAGTTCTTC. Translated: CSFPGGREQFF.

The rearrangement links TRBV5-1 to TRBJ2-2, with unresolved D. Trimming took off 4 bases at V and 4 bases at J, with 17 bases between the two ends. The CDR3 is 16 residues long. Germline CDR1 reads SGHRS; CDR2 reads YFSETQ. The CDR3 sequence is CASSPRTDPGTGELFF. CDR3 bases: TGCGCCAGCAGCCCGAGGACGGATCCGGGCACCGGGGAGCTGTTTTTT.

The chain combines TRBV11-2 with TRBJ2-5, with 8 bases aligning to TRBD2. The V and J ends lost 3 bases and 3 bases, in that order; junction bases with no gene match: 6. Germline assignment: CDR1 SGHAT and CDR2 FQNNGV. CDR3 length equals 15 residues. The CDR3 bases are TGTGCCAGCAGCTTCATAGCGGGAATGGAAGAGACCCAGTACTTC. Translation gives CASSFIAGMEETQYF.

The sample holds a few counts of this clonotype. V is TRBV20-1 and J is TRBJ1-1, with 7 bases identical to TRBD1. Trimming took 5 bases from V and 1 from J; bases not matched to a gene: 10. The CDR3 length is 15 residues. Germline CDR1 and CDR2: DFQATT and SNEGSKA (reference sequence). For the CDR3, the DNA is TGCAGTGCTGGGGACTCCGGGACAGCGAACACTGAAGCTTTCTTT. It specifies CSAGDSGTANTEAFF.

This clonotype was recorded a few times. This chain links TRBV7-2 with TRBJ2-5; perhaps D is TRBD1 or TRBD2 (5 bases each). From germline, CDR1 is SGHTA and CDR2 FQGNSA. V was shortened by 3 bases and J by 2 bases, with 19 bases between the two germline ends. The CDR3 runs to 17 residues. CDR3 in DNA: TGTGCCAGCAGCTTTAAAGGCCTTGGGGGACCACAAGAGACCCAGTACTTC. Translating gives CASSFKGLGGPQETQYF.

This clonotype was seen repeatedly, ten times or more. For the CDR3, the DNA is TGTGCCAGCAGTACGCTAGCGGGAGCCAGCAACGAGCAGTACTTC. Translated: CASSTLAGASNEQYF. The chain has TRBV12-3 or TRBV12-4 and TRBJ2-7, with 10 bases identical to TRBD2. V gave up 5 bases and J gave up 5 bases; unmatched junction bases: 9. The CDR3 extends over 15 amino acids.

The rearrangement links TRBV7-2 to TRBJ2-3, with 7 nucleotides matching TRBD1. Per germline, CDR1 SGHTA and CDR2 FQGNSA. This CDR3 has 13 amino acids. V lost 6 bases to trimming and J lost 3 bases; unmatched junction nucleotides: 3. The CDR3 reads CASRGGRTDTQYF. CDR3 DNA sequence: TGTGCCAGCAGAGGGGGCCGGACAGATACGCAGTATTTT.

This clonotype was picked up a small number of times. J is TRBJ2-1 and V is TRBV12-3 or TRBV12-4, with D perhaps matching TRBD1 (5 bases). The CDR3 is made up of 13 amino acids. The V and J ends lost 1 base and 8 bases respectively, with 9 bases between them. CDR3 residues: CASSLDRKYEQFF. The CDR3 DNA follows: TGTGCCAGCAGTTTAGACAGGAAATATGAGCAGTTCTTC.